One and the same sample provided the 20 T cell receptor beta chains below, sequenced in a study of T cells after yellow fever vaccination. TCRdb reanalysed the 5' RACE reads using MiXCR and keeps one entry per CDR3 protein. This sample has approximately 510,000 distinct CDR3 sequences, with 21% found just once. The specimen comprised PBMCs, sampled roughly 20 days after the first yellow fever vaccination. The receptors shown here come from a man aged 18 to 29 who received the YFV17D yellow fever vaccine.

The J gene is TRBJ2-5, the V gene TRBV4-1; D ambiguous. V lost 2 bases and J 2 bases, leaving 12 bases between the germline ends. In germline, CDR1 is MGHRA, CDR2 YSYEKL. The CDR3 is made up of 15 amino acids. For the CDR3, the DNA is TGCGCCAGCAGCCAATGGTCCTCAGGACAAGAGACCCAGTACTTC. Its translation: CASSQWSSGQETQYF.

This clonotype was detected only a few times. The V and J genes are TRBV9 and TRBJ2-2; D is uncertain. Per the germline V gene, CDR1 is SGDLS and CDR2 is YYNGEE. Between the trimmed V and J ends, which lost 7 bases and 4 bases, there was a span of 8 bases. The CDR3 runs to 12 residues. The CDR3 DNA reads as TGTGCCAGCCAAAGATCCACCGGGGAGCTGTTTTTT. Protein: CASQRSTGELFF.

The V call is TRBV7-6, the J call TRBJ1-4; D ambiguous. V lost 4 bases and J 7 bases, leaving 13 bases between the germline ends. CDR3 length: 14 amino acids. Per the germline V gene, CDR1 is SGHVS and CDR2 is FNYEAQ. CDR3 DNA sequence: TGTGCCAGCAGCTCGGGCATAGTGGGTGAAAAACTGTTTTTT. Residues: CASSSGIVGEKLFF.

This rearrangement joins TRBV11-2 to TRBJ2-7; a possible D gene is TRBD2 (6 bases). The CDR3 is 14 amino acids. Germline CDR1 and CDR2: SGHAT and FQNNGV. V shed 6 bases and J shed 1 base, with 13 bases lying between them. CDR3 nucleotide sequence: TGTGCCAGCAGTAGACTAGGGCGGTCCTACGAGCAGTACGTC. It is translated as CASSRLGRSYEQYV.

The chain links TRBV29-1 to TRBJ1-2; D is possibly TRBD1 (5 bases). The V and J ends lost 7 bases and 1 base respectively, with 19 bases between them. CDR1 and CDR2 (germline): SQVTM, ANQGSEA. CDR3 size: 15 residues. CDR3 amino acids: CSAEGPRDGNYGYTF. CDR3 coding DNA: TGCAGCGCCGAAGGGCCCAGGGACGGTAACTATGGCTACACCTTC.

The chain has TRBV9 and TRBJ2-3; D gene unclear. Looked up from germline, CDR1 is SGDLS and CDR2 is YYNGEE. The CDR3 spans 16 residues. The V and J ends lost 4 bases and 0 bases respectively, with 15 bases between them. The CDR3 sequence is CASSSTPLTSTDTQYF. Written as DNA, the CDR3 is TGTGCCAGCAGCTCCACGCCCTTGACTAGCACAGATACGCAGTATTTT.

The chain combines TRBV29-1 with TRBJ1-2; D gene unclear. V was clipped by 4 bases and J by 8 bases, with 17 bases between them. Germline CDR1 and CDR2: SQVTM and ANQGSEA. This CDR3 is built from 13 residues. This CDR3 is CSVGVVGASGYTF. The CDR3 nucleotides read TGCAGCGTTGGGGTCGTCGGTGCATCAGGCTACACCTTC.

The chain links TRBV6-6 to TRBJ2-3, with D tentatively TRBD1 (6 bases). CDR1 is MNHNY, CDR2 SVGAGI, per germline (reference sequence). The CDR3 has 13 amino acids. V lost 6 bases and J lost 6, with 13 bases in between. CDR3 loop: CASRLTGFDTQYF. CDR3 bases: TGTGCCAGCAGACTTACAGGGTTTGATACGCAGTATTTT.

This clonotype was observed a handful of times. The chain links TRBV6-5 to TRBJ2-3; D gene uncertain. The length of the CDR3 is 14 residues. V lost 0 bases to trimming and J lost 3 bases, with 7 bases between them. Looked up from germline, CDR1 is MNHEY and CDR2 is SVGAGI. The CDR3, as DNA: TGTGCCAGCAGTTACTCAGCCGGGACAGATACGCAGTATTTT. This codes for CASSYSAGTDTQYF.

This clonotype was observed a few times. The chain recombines TRBV20-1 with TRBJ2-3; TRBD2 matches at 8 bases. V lost 5 bases, J lost 2 bases, and 3 bases stayed unmatched. The CDR3 totals 13 residues. Per the germline V gene, CDR1 is DFQATT and CDR2 is SNEGSKA (reference sequence). This CDR3 is CSAGSGITDTQYF. The DNA for the CDR3 is TGCAGTGCTGGTAGCGGGATCACAGATACGCAGTATTTT.

This clonotype was detected a few times. The chain couples TRBV20-1 to TRBJ1-1; the match to TRBD1 covers 7 bases. The germline V gene encodes CDR1 DFQATT and CDR2 SNEGSKA (reference sequence). The CDR3 loop spans 14 amino acids. V was pared by 6 bases and J by 0 bases, with 7 bases of the junction left unmatched. In DNA, the CDR3 is TGCAGTGCCCCGACAGGGCCGATGAACACTGAAGCTTTCTTT. Its protein is CSAPTGPMNTEAFF.

This chain connects TRBV13 to TRBJ1-2; D possibly corresponds to TRBD1 (6 bases). Germline assignment: CDR1 PRHDT and CDR2 FYEKMQ (reference sequence). Trimming cost V 5 bases and J 4 bases, with 11 bases left between them. The length of the CDR3 is 13 residues. CDR3 coding DNA: TGTGCCAGCAGCGTCTCAGGGGTCTATGGCTACACCTTC. Its translation is CASSVSGVYGYTF.

The chain has TRBV6-5 and TRBJ2-1, with 8 bases lining up with TRBD2. Germline-derived CDR1 and CDR2 are MNHEY and SVGAGI. CDR3 size: 14 residues. V dropped 0 bases and J dropped 5; count of bases not matched to a gene: 0. CDR3 bases: TGTGCCAGCAGTTACTCGCGGGGGGACAATGAGCAGTTCTTC. As protein: CASSYSRGDNEQFF.

This clonotype was counted between two and nine times. The rearrangement uses TRBV5-1 and TRBJ1-1, with 8 bases aligning to TRBD1. Germline assignment: CDR1 SGHRS and CDR2 YFSETQ. V lost 2 bases to trimming and J lost 1 base; unmatched junction nucleotides: 7. The CDR3 consists of 16 residues. This CDR3 reads CASSLLTGAPNTEAFF. In DNA form, the CDR3 reads TGCGCCAGCAGCTTACTGACAGGGGCGCCGAACACTGAAGCTTTCTTT. Variable domain in full (rest from reference TRBV5-1 and TRBJ1-1): KAGVTQTPRYLIKTRGQQVTLSCSPISGHRSVSWYQQTPGQGLQFLFEYFSETQRNKGNFPGRFSGRQFSNSRSEMNVSTLELGDSALYLCASSLLTGAPNTEAFFGQGTRLTVV.

This clonotype was detected a few times. The chain recombines TRBV7-3 with TRBJ2-1, with D perhaps matching TRBD1 or TRBD2 (5 bases each). The CDR3 has 14 amino acids. The V gene lost 4 bases and the J gene lost 4 bases, with 11 bases spanning the gap. Germline V lookup: CDR1 SGHTA, CDR2 FQGTGA. CDR3 residues: CASSSRGGYNEQFF. Here the CDR3 DNA reads TGTGCCAGCAGCTCCCGGGGCGGATACAATGAGCAGTTCTTC.

This chain joins TRBV7-8 and TRBJ1-5; D call uncertain. The CDR3 totals 14 residues. Looked up from germline, CDR1 is SGHVS and CDR2 is FQNEAQ. V lost 5 bases and J 3 bases, leaving 11 bases between the germline ends. The CDR3 DNA is TGTGCCAGCAGCACACGGATCTCCAATCAGCCCCAGCATTTT. It yields the protein CASSTRISNQPQHF.

The CDR3 DNA reads TGTGCCAGCACCGAGTTTCTCTCCTACGAGCAGTACTTC. Its translation: CASTEFLSYEQYF. The chain employs TRBV12-3 or TRBV12-4 and TRBJ2-7, with D unclear. CDR3 length: 13 residues. V gave up 7 bases and J gave up 0 bases, with 10 bases separating them.

This clonotype was recorded a few times. J is TRBJ1-1 and V is TRBV5-1; the match to TRBD1 covers 10 bases. This CDR3 spans 15 amino acids. J gave up 4 bases and V 3 bases, and 6 bases lay outside the gene matches. Germline loops: CDR1 SGHRS, CDR2 YFSETQ. For the CDR3, the DNA is TGCGCCAGCAGCTGGAACCGGGACAGGGGCACTGAAGCTTTCTTT. Amino acids: CASSWNRDRGTEAFF. Complete variable domain (other parts from reference TRBV5-1 and TRBJ1-1): KAGVTQTPRYLIKTRGQQVTLSCSPISGHRSVSWYQQTPGQGLQFLFEYFSETQRNKGNFPGRFSGRQFSNSRSEMNVSTLELGDSALYLCASSWNRDRGTEAFFGQGTRLTVV.

This chain joins TRBV2 and TRBJ2-4, with D possibly TRBD1 on 5 matching bases. The V gene lost 5 bases and the J gene lost 9 bases, with 20 bases spanning the gap. Germline CDR1 SNHLY, CDR2 FYNNEI. This CDR3 spans 15 amino acids. CDR3 protein: CASSPWVGPRGIQYF. In DNA, the CDR3 is TGTGCCAGCAGTCCTTGGGTGGGGCCTCGAGGCATTCAGTACTTC.

The chain has TRBV6-5 and TRBJ1-1; D may be TRBD1 (5 bases). CDR1 is MNHEY and CDR2 is SVGAGI in the germline V gene. The CDR3 is made up of 13 amino acids. V lost 2 bases, J lost 8 bases, and 12 bases lay in between. The CDR3, as DNA: TGTGCCAGCAGTTACCCGGGGACCCGAGAAGCTTTCTTT. As protein: CASSYPGTREAFF.